Presented here are 13 T cell receptor beta chains from one specimen sequenced in a study of cytomegalovirus exposure and HLA in healthy donors. The PCR ran on 60 Vbeta and 13 Jbeta primers. Assay: immunoSEQ multiplex PCR; the TCRdb copy retains only in-frame clones and omits some. The sample lists 150,000 to 200,000 clones, almost 85% occurring once. The source material was PBMCs. The receptors were sampled from a man aged 25-40 years in good health and CMV-seronegative.

The chain has TRBV6-5 and TRBJ1-2; 7 positions match TRBD1. The CDR3 is 12 amino acids. With 5 bases clipped from V and 8 bases from J, the junction kept 5 bases outside the gene matches. Germline CDR1 is MNHEY and CDR2 is SVGAGI. The CDR3 is CASSPDRVGYTF. CDR3 in DNA: TGTGCCAGCAGTCCCGACAGGGTGGGCTACACCTTC.

The chain carries TRBV28 and TRBJ1-4, with TRBD1 matching over 10 bases. The CDR3 contains 18 residues. Germline V CDR1 and CDR2: MDHEN, SYDVKM. V was pared by 7 bases and J by 1 base, with 12 bases of the junction left unmatched. CDR3 nucleotide sequence: TGTGCCAGCACCGCCCTCCGGGACAGGGGCCGAACTAATGAAAAACTGTTTTTT. Translation gives CASTALRDRGRTNEKLFF. The full variable domain, with the rest looked up from reference TRBV28 and TRBJ1-4, is DVKVTQSSRYLVKRTGEKVFLECVQDMDHENMFWYRQDPGLGLRLIYFSYDVKMKEKGDIPEGYSVSREKKERFSLILESASTNQTSMYLCASTALRDRGRTNEKLFFGSGTQLSVL.

This chain connects TRBV6-5 to TRBJ1-2, with unresolved D. This CDR3 comprises 13 residues. CDR1 and CDR2 from the germline V gene are MNHEY and SVGAGI. Trimming took 2 bases from V and 7 from J, leaving 11 bases between them. CDR3 region: CASSYRRAGGYTF. The CDR3 region has the DNA TGTGCCAGCAGTTACAGGAGGGCGGGTGGCTACACCTTC.

The chain combines TRBV7-8 with TRBJ2-7; maybe TRBD1 (5 bases). The CDR3 covers 15 residues. Per germline, CDR1 SGHVS and CDR2 FQNEAQ. V lost 5 bases to trimming and J lost 3 bases, with 17 bases between them. CDR3 in DNA: TGTGCCAGCAGCATTAGGGGCAGGGTGGACTACGAGCAGTACTTC. It encodes CASSIRGRVDYEQYF.

This chain links TRBV7-3 with TRBJ2-7, with 8 positions matching TRBD2. Germline assignment: CDR1 SGHTA and CDR2 FQGTGA. Unmatched junction bases numbered 15, after V lost 0 bases and J lost 5 bases. This CDR3 has 18 residues. The CDR3 loop reads CASSLTGASRLARHEQYF. The CDR3 region has the DNA TGTGCCAGCAGCTTAACTGGGGCCTCGCGACTAGCGAGGCACGAGCAGTACTTC.

The rearrangement joins TRBV6-1 to TRBJ2-5; 8 bases line up with TRBD2. The J call may not be correct, given that the DNA end is closer to TRBJ2-7. This CDR3 has 15 amino acids. Germline loops: CDR1 MNHNS, CDR2 SASEGT. The CDR3 DNA reads TGTGCCAGCAGTGTAACCGGGGGGGCCTACCACGAGCAGTACTTC. This codes for CASSVTGGAYHEQYF.

The chain recombines TRBV7-6 with TRBJ2-3; TRBD2 might be the D (7 bases). CDR1 is SGHVS, CDR2 FNYEAQ, per germline. Trimming stripped 6 bases from V and 5 bases from J, with 18 bases between. This CDR3 spans 15 amino acids. This CDR3 is CASSPTGLEIDTQYF. In nucleotides, the CDR3 is TGTGCCAGCAGTCCGACAGGACTAGAGATAGATACGCAGTATTTT.

The chain joins TRBV27 to TRBJ1-5; 7 bases match TRBD1. The CDR3 extends over 13 amino acids. CDR1 and CDR2 from the germline V gene are MNHEY and SMNVEV (reference sequence). The trim removed 5 bases at V and 7 bases at J, leaving 5 bases unmatched. The CDR3 DNA reads as TGTGCCAGCAGTCCCGACAGGGACCAGCCCCAGCATTTT. Translating it yields CASSPDRDQPQHF.

V usage is TRBV19 and J usage is TRBJ1-1, with D maybe TRBD1 (5 bases). V gave up 1 base and J gave up 1 base, with 13 bases separating them. Germline V CDR1 and CDR2: LNHDA, SQIVND (reference sequence). CDR3 length: 16 residues. Here the CDR3 reads CASSIGQGMGNTEAFF. The CDR3 bases are TGTGCCAGTAGTATAGGGCAGGGCATGGGGAACACTGAAGCTTTCTTT.

V and J are TRBV6-1 and TRBJ1-2; D unresolved. Trimming left V 0 bases short and J 4 bases short, with 9 bases between. The CDR3 length is 14 residues. CDR1 is MNHNS and CDR2 is SASEGT in the germline V gene. CDR3 in amino acids: CASSEAKRSYGYTF. The CDR3, as DNA: TGTGCCAGCAGTGAAGCCAAGCGTTCCTATGGCTACACCTTC.

This chain joins TRBV7-2 and TRBJ2-7; D might be TRBD2 (6 bases). V shed 6 bases and J shed 0 bases, with 15 bases lying between them. This CDR3 is built from 15 residues. Germline values: CDR1 SGHTA, CDR2 FQGNSA. The CDR3 sequence is CASSFQGLSSYEQYF. In DNA, the CDR3 is TGTGCCAGCAGTTTCCAGGGACTGAGCTCCTACGAGCAGTACTTC.

The CDR3 is CASSRTRRAETGELFF. DNA of the CDR3: TGTGCCAGCAGCCGTACTCGGAGGGCCGAGACCGGGGAGCTGTTTTTT. The V gene is TRBV21-1, the J gene TRBJ2-2; TRBD2, the D gene given by the table, was not confirmed from the DNA. TRBV21-1 is labeled a pseudogene. The CDR3 totals 16 residues.

J is TRBJ2-1 and V is TRBV19, with 13 bases identical to TRBD2. Germline CDR1 LNHDA, CDR2 SQIVND (reference sequence). CDR3 length equals 15 residues. With 7 bases clipped from V and 7 bases from J, the junction kept 7 bases outside the gene matches. DNA for the CDR3: TGTGCCAGTACCGCCGGACTAGCGGGAGCTAATGAGCAGTTCTTC. Protein product: CASTAGLAGANEQFF.